One and the same sample provided the 22 T cell receptor beta chains below, sequenced in a study of shared clonotypes between healthy human individuals. TCRdb's copy holds only in-frame clones and misses some; the assay was immunoSEQ multiplex PCR. The profile shows roughly 1,500,000 clones, about 98.5% of them singletons. Sequencing used naive CD4+ T cells sorted from blood. Described subset: CD45RA+ positively selected. The source is a man younger than 45 in good health.

The rearrangement joins TRBV5-1 to TRBJ2-4, with no clear D. The V end was cut by 0 bases, the J end by 5 bases, with 9 bases between. The CDR3 consists of 14 residues. Germline V gene data show CDR1 as SGHRS and CDR2 as YFSETQ. In DNA form, the CDR3 reads TGCGCCAGCAGCTTGGTTCCCAGAGAAAACATTCAGTACTTC. Amino acid sequence: CASSLVPRENIQYF.

The chain employs TRBV5-1 and TRBJ2-1; D unclear. Per germline, CDR1 SGHRS and CDR2 YFSETQ. Trimming took off 0 bases at V and 4 bases at J, with 11 bases between the two ends. The CDR3 contains 15 residues. CDR3 sequence (DNA): TGCGCCAGCAGCTTGGCCATGCAGGTATACAATGAGCAGTTCTTC. Protein sequence: CASSLAMQVYNEQFF.

The genes are TRBV5-1 and TRBJ2-2; weak D call: TRBD2 (5 bases). The CDR3 length is 18 residues. Germline assignment: CDR1 SGHRS and CDR2 YFSETQ. With 4 bases removed from V and 0 bases from J, the gap between germline ends came to 19 bases. This CDR3 is CASSTSGRRYPNTGELFF. The DNA for the CDR3 is TGCGCCAGCAGCACATCTGGCAGGAGGTATCCGAACACCGGGGAGCTGTTTTTT.

The genes are TRBV5-1 and TRBJ2-7; D call uncertain. CDR1 SGHRS and CDR2 YFSETQ come from the germline V gene. V lost 0 bases to trimming and J lost 4 bases, with 17 bases between them. The CDR3 is made up of 16 amino acids. The CDR3 sequence is CASSLGVDPVIYEQYF. The CDR3 nucleotides are TGCGCCAGCAGCTTGGGTGTGGACCCAGTAATTTACGAGCAGTACTTC.

J is TRBJ2-7 and V is TRBV5-6; tentative D call: TRBD1 (5 bases). The CDR3 extends over 13 amino acids. V lost 4 bases and J 3 bases, leaving 11 bases between the germline ends. CDR1 SGHDT and CDR2 YYEEEE come from the germline V gene. The CDR3 bases are TGTGCCAGCAGCGCTCAGGGTGGCTACGAGCAGTACTTC. Translation: CASSAQGGYEQYF.

The V and J genes are TRBV5-1 and TRBJ2-3, with 8 bases aligning to TRBD1. The CDR3 totals 16 residues. Losses at the gene ends were 0 bases for V and 2 bases for J; bases not matched to a gene: 5. Germline V gene sequence: CDR1 SGHRS, CDR2 YFSETQ. The CDR3 DNA follows: TGCGCCAGCAGCTTGGACCAGGGGGCCTACACAGATACGCAGTATTTT. Translated: CASSLDQGAYTDTQYF.

The V and J genes are TRBV11-2 and TRBJ2-3; D not certain. The CDR3 has 16 residues. V gave up 4 bases and J gave up 0 bases, with 14 bases separating them. Germline assignment: CDR1 SGHAT and CDR2 FQNNGV. The DNA for the CDR3 is TGTGCCAGCAGCTCCCGACTCACCTCTAGCACAGATACGCAGTATTTT. It codes for CASSSRLTSSTDTQYF. Variable domain in full (rest from reference TRBV11-2 and TRBJ2-3): EAGVAQSPRYKIIEKRQSVAFWCNPISGHATLYWYQQILGQGPKLLIQFQNNGVVDDSQLPKDRFSAERLKGVDSTLKIQPAKLEDSAVYLCASSSRLTSSTDTQYFGPGTRLTVL.

The genes are TRBV7-2 and TRBJ2-7; TRBD2 aligns across 11 bases. The germline V gene has CDR1 SGHTA and CDR2 FQGNSA. The length of the CDR3 is 17 residues. The V segment lost 1 base and the J segment 2 bases; nucleotides outside the gene matches: 7. CDR3 in amino acids: CASSLETSGKQTYEQYF. The CDR3 nucleotides read TGTGCCAGCAGCTTAGAGACTAGCGGGAAGCAGACCTACGAGCAGTACTTC. Full variable domain (missing parts from reference TRBV7-2 and TRBJ2-7): GAGVSQSPSNKVTEKGKDVELRCDPISGHTALYWYRQSLGQGLEFLIYFQGNSAPDKSGLPSDRFSAERTGGSVSTLTIQRTQQEDSAVYLCASSLETSGKQTYEQYFGPGTRLTVT.

V is TRBV19 and J is TRBJ2-5; 8 positions match TRBD2. The V segment lost 4 bases and the J segment 5 bases; nucleotides outside the gene matches: 9. Germline V CDR1 and CDR2: LNHDA, SQIVND (reference sequence). The CDR3 runs to 15 residues. The CDR3 region is CASSTTSVATETQYF. DNA for the CDR3: TGTGCCAGTAGTACGACTAGCGTCGCTACCGAGACCCAGTACTTC.

The V call is TRBV9, the J call TRBJ2-1; TRBD2 agrees at 14 bases. This CDR3 spans 15 amino acids. J was trimmed by 10 bases and V by 0 bases; bases with no gene match: 3. CDR1 and CDR2 (germline): SGDLS, YYNGEE. The chain's CDR3 is CASSVVGLAGVEQFF. The CDR3 DNA is TGTGCCAGCAGCGTAGTGGGACTAGCGGGAGTCGAGCAGTTCTTC.

The genes are TRBV11-1 and TRBJ2-5; a weak D match, TRBD2 (6 bases). This CDR3 has 14 residues. The ends were cut back, 5 bases at V and 5 bases at J, with 15 bases in the middle. The germline V gene encodes CDR1 SGHAT and CDR2 FQDESV (reference sequence). CDR3 in amino acids: CASSLFSGSETQYF. The CDR3 DNA is TGTGCCAGCAGCCTCTTCAGCGGGTCGGAGACCCAGTACTTC.

A word on this clone: This CDR3 is also generated by other DNA sequences in the sample. This rearrangement joins TRBV18 to TRBJ2-5; D unresolved. V lost 2 bases and J lost 2, with 9 bases in between. CDR1 and CDR2 from the germline V gene are KGHSH and LQKENI. The CDR3 length is 14 residues. DNA of the CDR3: TGTGCCAGCTCACCATTGGCCGAGCAAGAGACCCAGTACTTC. Protein: CASSPLAEQETQYF.

The chain carries TRBV4-1 and TRBJ2-7; TRBD2 aligns across 9 bases. Losses at the gene ends were 2 bases for V and 3 bases for J; bases not matched to a gene: 14. Germline CDR1 and CDR2: MGHRA and YSYEKL. The CDR3 runs to 18 residues. The CDR3 loop is CASSQKSAEASGNYEQYF. CDR3 nucleotide sequence: TGCGCCAGCAGCCAAAAAAGTGCGGAGGCTAGCGGGAACTACGAGCAGTACTTC.

V usage is TRBV30 and J usage is TRBJ2-1; 8 bases map to TRBD1. The CDR3 runs to 12 residues. J lost 9 bases, V lost 1 base, and 2 bases had no gene match. Germline CDR1 and CDR2: GTSNPN and SVGIG (reference sequence). CDR3 sequence reads: CAWSETGGEQFF. Here the CDR3 DNA reads TGTGCCTGGAGTGAAACAGGGGGTGAGCAGTTCTTC.

This chain joins TRBV2 and TRBJ1-1; D gene ambiguous. The CDR3 totals 12 residues. Per the germline V gene, CDR1 is SNHLY and CDR2 is FYNNEI. Trimming left V 2 bases short and J 4 bases short, with 5 bases between. CDR3 nucleotide sequence: TGTGCCAGCAGTGAAAGGGCCACTGAAGCTTTCTTT. Residues: CASSERATEAFF. Using reference TRBV2 and TRBJ1-1 for the parts outside the CDR3, the full variable domain is EPEVTQTPSHQVTQMGQEVILRCVPISNHLYFYWYRQILGQKVEFLVSFYNNEISEKSEIFDDQFSVERPDGSNFTLKIRSTKLEDSAMYFCASSERATEAFFGQGTRLTVV.

This clone has just one count. The chain joins TRBV11-2 to TRBJ1-4; unclear D gene. This CDR3 spans 15 amino acids. Germline-derived CDR1 and CDR2 are SGHAT and FQNNGV. V lost 4 bases, J lost 8 bases, and 17 bases lay in between. CDR3 amino acids: CASSYRAFGREKLFF. The CDR3 coding sequence is TGTGCCAGCAGCTACCGAGCATTCGGGAGGGAAAAACTGTTTTTT. The whole variable domain, remainder taken from reference TRBV11-2 and TRBJ1-4, is EAGVAQSPRYKIIEKRQSVAFWCNPISGHATLYWYQQILGQGPKLLIQFQNNGVVDDSQLPKDRFSAERLKGVDSTLKIQPAKLEDSAVYLCASSYRAFGREKLFFGSGTQLSVL.

The CDR3 spells CASSLSASGAGTGELFF. The CDR3 nucleotides read TGTGCCAGCAGTTTATCCGCTAGCGGGGCGGGGACCGGGGAGCTGTTTTTT. V usage is TRBV27 and J usage is TRBJ2-2, with TRBD2 identical over 9 bases. The CDR3 runs to 17 residues. J was trimmed by 5 bases and V by 0 bases; bases with no gene match: 7. The germline gives CDR1 MNHEY, CDR2 SMNVEV (reference sequence).

This clone was recorded only once. V is TRBV10-1 and J is TRBJ2-4; no firm D call. The CDR3 covers 13 residues. From germline, CDR1 is WNHNN and CDR2 SYGVQD (reference sequence). Trimming left V 6 bases short and J 9 bases short, with 15 bases between. CDR3 protein: CASSALDLGIQYF. CDR3 DNA sequence: TGCGCCAGCAGCGCCCTGGACCTCGGCATTCAGTACTTC.

This sequence joins TRBV5-1 and TRBJ2-7; TRBD1 is a possible D gene (6 bases). The CDR3 spans 14 residues. Between the trimmed V and J ends, which lost 9 bases and 1 base, there was a span of 17 bases. CDR1 and CDR2 from the germline V gene are SGHRS and YFSETQ. The chain's CDR3 is CATKIWTDSYEQYF. Written as DNA, the CDR3 is TGCGCCACCAAGATATGGACAGATTCCTACGAGCAGTACTTC.

The V and J genes are TRBV28 and TRBJ1-2; D gene uncertain. CDR1 is MDHEN, CDR2 SYDVKM, per germline. V lost 5 bases, J lost 5 bases, and 12 bases lay in between. This CDR3 has 13 residues. CDR3 nucleotide sequence: TGTGCCAGCAGTCCCCCAAAGGAATATGGCTACACCTTC. This encodes CASSPPKEYGYTF.

This clone was counted once. This chain links TRBV2 with TRBJ2-1; 11 bases are shared with TRBD2. Trimming cost V 4 bases and J 8 bases; bases outside gene matches: 10. Germline CDR1 is SNHLY and CDR2 is FYNNEI. CDR3 size: 16 residues. CDR3: CASSGDSGRASDEQFF. Here the CDR3 DNA reads TGTGCCAGCAGTGGGGATAGCGGGAGGGCCTCAGATGAGCAGTTCTTC.

J is TRBJ2-6 and V is TRBV7-7, with D tentatively TRBD1 (5 bases). CDR1 SSHAT and CDR2 FNYEAQ come from the germline V gene (reference sequence). The CDR3 runs to 15 residues. V was pared by 5 bases and J by 1 base, with 9 bases between. Here the CDR3 reads CASSPQASGANVLTF. Here the CDR3 DNA reads TGTGCCAGCAGCCCACAGGCTTCTGGGGCCAACGTCCTGACTTTC.